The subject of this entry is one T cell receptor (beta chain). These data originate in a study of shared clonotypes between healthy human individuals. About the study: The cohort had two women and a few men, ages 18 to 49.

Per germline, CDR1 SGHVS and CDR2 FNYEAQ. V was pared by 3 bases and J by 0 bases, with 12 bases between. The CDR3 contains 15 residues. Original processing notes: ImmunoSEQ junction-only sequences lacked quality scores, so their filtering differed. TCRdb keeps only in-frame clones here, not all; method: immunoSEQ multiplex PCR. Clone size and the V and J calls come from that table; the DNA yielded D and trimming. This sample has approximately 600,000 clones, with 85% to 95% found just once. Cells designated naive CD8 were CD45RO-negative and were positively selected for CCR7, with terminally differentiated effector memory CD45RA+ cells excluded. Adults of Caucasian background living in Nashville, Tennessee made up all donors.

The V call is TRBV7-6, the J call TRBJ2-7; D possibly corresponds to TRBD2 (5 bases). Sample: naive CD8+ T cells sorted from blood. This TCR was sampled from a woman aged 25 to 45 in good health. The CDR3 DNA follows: TGTGCCAGCAGCTTGGACCCTACTAGCTCCTACGAGCAGTACTTC. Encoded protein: CASSLDPTSSYEQYF.